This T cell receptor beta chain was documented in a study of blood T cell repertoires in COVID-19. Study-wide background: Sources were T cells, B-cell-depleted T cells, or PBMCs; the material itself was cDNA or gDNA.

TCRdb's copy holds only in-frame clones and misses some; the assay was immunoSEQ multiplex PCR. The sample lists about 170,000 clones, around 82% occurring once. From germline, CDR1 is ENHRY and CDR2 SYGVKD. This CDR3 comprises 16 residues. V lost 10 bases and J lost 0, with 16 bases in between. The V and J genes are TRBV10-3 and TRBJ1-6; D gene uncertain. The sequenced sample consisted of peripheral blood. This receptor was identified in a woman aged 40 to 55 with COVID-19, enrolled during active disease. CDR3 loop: CATGFGGSSYNSPLHF. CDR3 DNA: TGTGCCACCGGGTTTGGCGGGAGCTCCTATAATTCACCCCTCCACTTT.